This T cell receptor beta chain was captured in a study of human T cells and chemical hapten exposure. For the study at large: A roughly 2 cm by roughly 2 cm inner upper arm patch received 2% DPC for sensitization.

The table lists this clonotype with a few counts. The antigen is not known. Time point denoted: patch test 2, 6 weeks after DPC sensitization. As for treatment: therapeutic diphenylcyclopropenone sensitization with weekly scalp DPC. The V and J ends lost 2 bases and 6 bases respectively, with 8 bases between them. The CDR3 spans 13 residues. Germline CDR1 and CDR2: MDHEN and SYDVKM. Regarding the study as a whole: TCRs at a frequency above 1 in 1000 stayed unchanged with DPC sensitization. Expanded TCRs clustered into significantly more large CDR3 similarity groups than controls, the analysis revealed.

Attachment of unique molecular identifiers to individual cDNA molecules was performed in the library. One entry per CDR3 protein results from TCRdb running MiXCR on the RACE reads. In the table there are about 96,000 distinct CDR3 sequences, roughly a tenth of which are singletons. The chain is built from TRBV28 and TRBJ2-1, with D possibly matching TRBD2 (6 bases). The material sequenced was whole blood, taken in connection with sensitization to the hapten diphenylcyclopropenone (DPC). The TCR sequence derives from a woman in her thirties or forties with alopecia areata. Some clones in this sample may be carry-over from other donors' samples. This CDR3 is CASSLMRGNEQFF. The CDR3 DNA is TGTGCCAGCAGTTTAATGCGGGGCAATGAGCAGTTCTTC.